This T cell receptor beta chain was found in a study of shared clonotypes between healthy human individuals (dated by TCRdb to about 2020). General notes on the study: Three men and two women, aged 18 to 49 years, made up the cohort. Blood TCR repertoires of four to six healthy adults were deeply sequenced to estimate repertoire size and the extent of clonotype sharing between individuals. Leukapheresis yielded between about 0.85 and 10 billion PBMCs per donor. To increase sequencing depth and limit assay-specific biases, TCR repertoire library preparation and sequencing were carried out by different laboratories using diverse techniques. For each donor, CD4 naive and CD4 memory were each run on three plates, CD8 naive on two plates, and CD8 memory on one plate.

Using the deep immunoSEQ assay, TCR CDR3 regions were amplified from genomic DNA by multiplex PCR. For each cell subset, the extracted genomic DNA was distributed evenly across all wells of several immunoSEQ 96-well plates, and each plate served as one replicate. Each replicate PCR for sorted subsets received about 210 ng genomic DNA, equal to about 29,000 T cell genomes. The purified libraries were quantified using a Qubit 3.0 fluorometer, sized with a Bioanalyzer 2100, and then quantified again using the KAPA Library Quantification kit. Every immunoSEQ 96-well plate was sequenced on a separate single-read 150-cycle Illumina NextSeq 550 flow cell. As for the authors' bioinformatics: Because only junctional sequences without quality scores were contained in the immunoSEQ output, filtering matching that applied to full-length reads could not be performed. To assign V/J genes and CDR3, sequences were annotated using PyIR, a Python wrapper for IgBLAST v1.9, with IMGT germline references. Reads were filtered out if the reads had weak V/J assignments (E-value above 1e-6), no CDR3, stop codons, out-of-frame junctions, or ambiguous translated residues. V3J clonotypes were defined by identical inferred V gene, J gene, and CDR3 amino acid sequence. To compute the percentage overlap between repertoires, the number of shared unique clonotypes was divided by the size of the smaller repertoire. Three approaches were used to assess repertoire richness: RTK rarefaction, the Chao1 estimator, and Recon v2.1 estimates of unobserved clonotypes. Generation probabilities for all TCRbeta clonotypes obtained by the gDNA method from a few donors were computed using OLGA. TCRdb retrieved this table from immuneACCESS and kept in-frame rearrangements only. Not all clones are present; in checked studies, unresolved V genes account for under half, and no reason is known for the remainder. The V and J calls and clone size are taken from that table; D and trimming were inferred from the DNA. In this sample the table shows around 700,000 clones, more than 70% of which occur a single time. The ten biggest clones cover around 2% of the sample.

For this clone: Its cognate antigen has yet to be identified. No per-base quality is available; no much larger clone lies one base away.

What the authors observed across the whole study: Sampling was limited to blood, and TCR repertoires in tissue likely differ from TCR repertoires in blood. The small number of donors limited the genetic and exposure-history diversity represented. When several donors were compared, the shared fraction of clonotypes was 5% to 6.5% for naive CD4, around 3.6% for naive CD8, 2.3% for memory CD4, and 0.4% for memory CD8. Pairwise subsampling led to the expectation that sequencing depth would affect the degree of clonotype sharing among donors. Rarefaction of sorted-subset datasets indicated incomplete sequencing despite the large sequencing depth. Compared with non-shared clonotypes, clonotypes shared by all four sorted-subset donors had higher generation probabilities. Estimated clonotype richness was generally larger for naive than for memory subsets.

CDR1 and CDR2, looked up from the germline V gene, are MDHEN and SYDVKM. The junction shows trimming of 7 bases on V and 6 bases on J, and the gene matches do not reach 6 bases of it. The CDR3 has 13 amino acids, counting the end cysteine and phenylalanine. Kept here is only the CDR3 DNA, which spans 39 bases and is read in frame from base 1. Healthy HIV-negative adults with no recently reported acute infections or vaccinations were included as donors. Every donor was a Caucasian adult living in Nashville, Tennessee, USA. Magnetic negative selection was used to enrich CD4+ T cells, after which naive cells were positively selected on CD45RA and the negative fraction became the memory subset. Blood was obtained by leukapheresis, after which PBMCs were separated by Ficoll-Histopaque density gradient centrifugation and cryopreserved in liquid nitrogen vapor phase. Analytical flow cytometry was used to check the purity and quantity of each magnetically sorted T cell population. Genomic DNA was isolated from every sorted fraction and measured by UV absorbance on a Nanodrop 2000c.

The origin of this receptor is a woman aged 25 to 45 in good health. The V and J genes are TRBV28 and TRBJ1-1, and TRBD1 matches 9 of the central bases. Sequencing was performed on memory CD4+ T cells sorted from blood. The sample's cell subset or site, from its label and the paper: CD45RA-negative fraction. The DNA reads TGTGCCAGCACTTTGGACAGGGGCCCTGAAGCTTTCTTT. Translated, it reads CASTLDRGPEAFF.